This T cell receptor (beta chain) was captured in a study of blood T cell repertoires in COVID-19 (dated by TCRdb to 2018 to 2020). A note on the overall study: Collaborator samples came from the United States, Italy and Spain and covered acute and convalescent phases of COVID-19. The material from the prospective study consisted of cDNA or gDNA derived from T cells, B-cell-depleted T cells, or PBMCs. Subjects who had been exposed to COVID-19, were actively infected with it, or had recovered from it provided the deeply sampled blood TCRbeta repertoires that made up the dataset. The repertoires were made available in a free public database intended to serve as a resource for research on the immune response to SARS-CoV-2. Samples came from the ongoing ImmuneRACE study (first 160 participants) plus 1,254 subjects from 6 global collaborators. Sample metadata almost always included a de-identified subject ID, COVID-19 status, age in years and sex. HLA class I and class II types, where available, came from metadata supplied by the sample provider rather than from assay-based typing. Results and caveats for the whole study, not just this receptor: Clinical and demographic metadata were provided uncurated, with the amount varying by source and participant.

The collaborating institutions used their own protocols to collect whole blood in K2EDTA tubes. For TCRbeta analysis, collaborators shipped samples in one of three forms: frozen whole blood, isolated PBMCs, or DNA extracted from either of those sample types. Concerning this clone: Its antigen is still unknown. Base qualities were left out, and no much larger clone turns up one base away.

TCRbeta CDR3 regions were amplified from genomic DNA by means of the immunoSEQ Assay, a bias-controlled multiplex PCR. Processing in the source paper ran as follows. The number of nucleated cells in each sample was estimated from the amplification of reference gene primers within the assay. To quantify the absolute abundance of each unique TCRbeta CDR3 rearrangement, sequence reads were collapsed and filtered. Productive Simpson clonality was computed per sample as the square root of Simpson's diversity index over productive rearrangements. Held by TCRdb, this immuneACCESS table contains in-frame sequences only and omits some clones. Under half of the omission traces to an unresolved V gene where checked; the cause of the rest is unknown. The DNA gave D and trimming, while V, J and clone size come from that table. The sample includes about 48,000 clones, with about nine tenths observed a single time. The ten largest clones capture just over 5% of the sample.

The source material was peripheral blood. This clonotype was obtained from a man between 65 and 85 years old with acute or convalescent COVID-19.

The CDR3 here reads CASSEASGGATDTQYF. The nucleotide sequence reads as follows: TGTGCCAGCAGTGAAGCCAGCGGGGGGGCCACAGATACGCAGTATTTT. The chain is encoded by TRBV2 joined to TRBJ2-3; 10 nucleotides in the junction match TRBD2. Including cysteine and phenylalanine, the CDR3 has 16 amino acids. Only the CDR3 portion is preserved as DNA: 48 bases, with reading frame beginning at the first base. Looking up the germline V gene yields CDR1 SNHLY and CDR2 FYNNEI. Ends trimmed: V by 0 bases, J by 2 bases; bases unmatched to a gene: 2.